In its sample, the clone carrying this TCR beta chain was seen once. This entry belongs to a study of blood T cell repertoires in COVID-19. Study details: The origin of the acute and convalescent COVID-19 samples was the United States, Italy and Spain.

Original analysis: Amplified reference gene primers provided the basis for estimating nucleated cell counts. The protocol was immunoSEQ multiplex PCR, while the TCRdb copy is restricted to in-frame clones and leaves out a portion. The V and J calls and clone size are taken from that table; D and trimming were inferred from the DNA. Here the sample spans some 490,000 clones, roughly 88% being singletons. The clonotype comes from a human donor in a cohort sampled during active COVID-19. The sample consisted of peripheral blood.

CDR3 nucleotides: TGTGCCAGCAGGGTCCGAATGACAGGGACCGGGGAGCTGTTTTTT. This codes for CASRVRMTGTGELFF. This chain uses TRBV28 with TRBJ2-2, with TRBD1 identical over 7 bases. The CDR3 length is 15 residues. Germline-derived CDR1 and CDR2 are MDHEN and SYDVKM. J gave up 5 bases and V 6 bases, and 9 bases lay outside the gene matches.